These 9 T cell receptor beta chains originate from one sample sequenced in a study of cytomegalovirus exposure and HLA in healthy donors (dated by TCRdb to the late 2010s). Libraries were constructed by the immunoSEQ multiplex PCR assay. A mixture of 60 forward primers for TCR Vbeta segments and 13 reverse primers for TCR Jbeta segments was used in the multiplex PCR. TCRdb retrieved this table from immuneACCESS and kept in-frame rearrangements only. Not all clones are present; in checked studies, unresolved V genes account for under half, and no reason is known for the remainder. Within this sample are about 200,000 clones, with 86% of them counted one time only. Of the sample, roughly 0.34% is held by the ten largest clones. Specimen: PBMCs. The receptors derive from a woman in her 30s in good health and CMV-seronegative.

The chain joins TRBV6-5 to TRBJ1-2; 7 bases map to TRBD1. This CDR3 region has 14 residues. Unmatched junction bases numbered 10, after V lost 5 bases and J lost 7 bases. CDR1 MNHEY and CDR2 SVGAGI come from the germline V gene. The chain's CDR3 is CASSTAGGRRGYTF. Written as DNA, the CDR3 is TGTGCCAGCAGTACAGCAGGGGGGAGACGTGGCTACACCTTC.

This rearrangement joins TRBV28 to TRBJ2-1, with D possibly being TRBD1 (6 bases). V lost 7 bases and J 8 bases, leaving 18 bases between the germline ends. Germline values: CDR1 MDHEN, CDR2 SYDVKM. CDR3 length: 14 amino acids. The CDR3 loop reads CASTPTGLDDEQFF. CDR3 sequence (DNA): TGTGCCAGCACGCCCACAGGGCTTGATGATGAGCAGTTCTTC.

This clone was seen just once. The J gene is TRBJ1-5, the V gene TRBV28, with 7 bases fitting TRBD1. Germline CDR1 is MDHEN and CDR2 is SYDVKM. J was trimmed by 2 bases and V by 7 bases; bases with no gene match: 11. CDR3 length equals 16 residues. The CDR3 reads CASTPTSDRGNQPQHF. CDR3 bases: TGTGCCAGCACCCCGACCAGTGACAGGGGCAATCAGCCCCAGCATTTT.

V usage is TRBV5-1 and J usage is TRBJ2-1, with D possibly TRBD2 on 5 matching bases. V lost 0 bases and J 9 bases, leaving 7 bases between the germline ends. The germline CDR1 and CDR2 sequences are SGHRS and YFSETQ. The CDR3 has 12 amino acids. CDR3 in DNA: TGCGCCAGCAGCTTGGCGGGGTTTGAGCAGTTCTTC. Protein sequence: CASSLAGFEQFF.

The V gene is TRBV10-1, the J gene TRBJ1-2; no firm D call. Germline CDR1 WNHNN, CDR2 SYGVQD (reference sequence). CDR3 length equals 13 residues. V lost 3 bases to trimming and J lost 7 bases, with 12 bases between them. The CDR3 coding sequence is TGCGCCAGCAGTGAATCCTTCGGGTCTGGCTACACCTTC. Protein sequence: CASSESFGSGYTF.

The V and J genes are TRBV6-1 and TRBJ1-5; D remains unclear. The ends were cut back, 6 bases at V and 0 bases at J, with 12 bases in the middle. CDR1 MNHNS and CDR2 SASEGT come from the germline V gene. CDR3 length: 15 amino acids. This CDR3 is CASRGRWSSNQPQHF. The CDR3 nucleotides read TGTGCCAGCAGAGGGAGGTGGTCTAGCAATCAGCCCCAGCATTTT.

V and J are TRBV7-3 and TRBJ2-3; TRBD1 agrees at 7 bases. V trimming: 2 bases; J trimming: 3 bases; junction bases outside the gene matches: 2. The germline V gene encodes CDR1 SGHTA and CDR2 FQGTGA. This CDR3 has 14 residues. The DNA for the CDR3 is TGTGCCAGCAGCTTAGACAGGGAGACAGATACGCAGTATTTT. As protein: CASSLDRETDTQYF.

The genes are TRBV6-6 and TRBJ1-5; 7 bases are a match to TRBD1. Germline V gene data show CDR1 as MNHNY and CDR2 as SVGAGI (reference sequence). With V trimmed by 2 bases and J by 4 bases, 5 bases remained unmatched. The CDR3 covers 15 residues. The CDR3 DNA reads as TGTGCCAGCAGTTACCCGACAGGGTTAAATCAGCCCCAGCATTTT. Translated, it gives CASSYPTGLNQPQHF.

The rearrangement uses TRBV6-6 and TRBJ1-2; TRBD1 matches 8 bases. Germline CDR1 and CDR2: MNHNY and SVGAGI (reference sequence). The V gene end was trimmed by 6 bases and the J gene end by 2 bases; junction bases not matched to a gene: 2. The CDR3 has 13 residues. The CDR3 nucleotides read TGTGCCAGCAGCCGACAGGGGAACTATGGCTACACCTTC. This gives the protein CASSRQGNYGYTF.